Below, one T cell receptor beta chain is given with its context. This specimen belongs to a study of shared clonotypes between healthy human individuals. Produced via immunoSEQ multiplex PCR; TCRdb's table is partial and in-frame only. This repertoire shows some 2,500,000 clones, 93% found once; its top ten account for 0.35% to 0.45%. Sequenced material: naive CD4+ T cells from PBMCs. Sample subset: CD45RA+ positively selected. The receptor's source is a man younger than 30 in good health. Some clones in this sample may be carry-over from other donors' samples.

CDR3: CAIRTGGFLADEQYF. The CDR3 DNA sequence: TGTGCCATCCGGACAGGGGGGTTCTTAGCAGACGAGCAGTACTTC. This sequence joins TRBV10-3 and TRBJ2-7, with 10 bases aligning to TRBD1. Trimming at V came to 8 bases and at J to 5 bases, leaving 12 bases not matched to a gene. Germline V CDR1 and CDR2: ENHRY, SYGVKD. The length of the CDR3 is 15 residues.